This TCR beta chain was sequenced for a study of cytomegalovirus exposure and HLA in healthy donors. This clone has a single count. Its antigen is not identified. Primers included in the PCR were 60 Vbeta and 13 Jbeta primers. Sequencing used immunoSEQ multiplex PCR; TCRdb keeps in-frame clones, though not all of them. The sample lists around 130,000 clones; nearly 85% were seen once. Nominally healthy donors provided the samples, though records likely missed some immune exposures. Per the germline V gene, CDR1 is MNHEY and CDR2 is SMNVEV (reference sequence). CDR3 length equals 15 residues. V shed 5 bases, J shed 10 bases, and the junction held 8 bases outside the gene matches. Study findings and constraints: Several top significant clusters appeared, in a later analysis, to be linked to common viral pathogens. A prior analysis recorded that most TCR beta V segments were productive about 90% or about 30% of the time.

The sequencing sample was made of PBMCs. The chain carries TRBV27 and TRBJ2-1, with TRBD2 matching over 13 bases. The receptor was derived from a boy aged 5-17 years in good health and CMV-seronegative. The CDR3 reads CASSHGTSGVREQFF. For the CDR3, the DNA is TGTGCCAGCAGTCACGGGACTAGCGGGGTCAGGGAGCAGTTCTTC.